The source of this TCR beta chain is a study of T cell responses to AZD1222 COVID-19 vaccine. The sample holds a few counts of this clone. Its antigen is as yet unknown. Study-level findings and limits: Across spike, vaccine-associated CD4 TCRs were found, dominant at 160-218 and 743-854. Most donors were white British, females outnumbered males, and clonal diversity was possibly underestimated. Just 5 to 7 AZD1222 recipients were seropositive at baseline. Elevations in Spike-specific TCR breadth and depth followed administration of two AZD1222 doses.

Generated by immunoSEQ multiplex PCR, the TCRdb table keeps only in-frame clones and is missing some. Here the sample spans 95,000 to 150,000 clones, roughly 92% being singletons. The CDR3 has 15 residues. The germline gives CDR1 LNHDA, CDR2 SQIVND (reference sequence). Losses at the gene ends were 7 bases for V and 8 bases for J; bases not matched to a gene: 15. This clonotype originated in an adult in good health. The source material was peripheral blood, sampled on day 0 of AZD1222 vaccination. V and J are TRBV19 and TRBJ1-2; TRBD1 matches at 8 bases. The CDR3 loop reads CASTQGAGALSGYTF. CDR3 nucleotides: TGTGCCAGTACTCAGGGGGCAGGAGCCCTATCGGGCTACACCTTC.